Listed here are 27 T cell receptor beta chains from one sample, sequenced in a study of cytomegalovirus exposure and HLA in healthy donors. The PCR had 60 Vbeta and 13 Jbeta primers. The repertoire was sequenced with immunoSEQ multiplex PCR; TCRdb's copy has only in-frame clones and lacks some. The sample consists of 140,000 to 150,000 clones, around 77% of them appearing once. The sample taken for sequencing was PBMCs. These receptors were collected from a woman in her thirties or forties in good health and CMV-seropositive.

The rearrangement uses TRBV10-2 and TRBJ1-4, with D perhaps TRBD1 (5 bases). The CDR3 has 13 residues. Germline CDR1 and CDR2: WSHSY and SAAADI. The V and J ends lost 4 bases and 5 bases respectively, with 8 bases between them. This CDR3 reads CASSGTNNEKLFF. CDR3 in DNA: TGCGCCAGCAGTGGGACAAACAATGAAAAACTGTTTTTT.

The V and J genes are TRBV5-1 and TRBJ2-6, with TRBD2 as a possible D gene (5 bases). CDR3 length equals 16 residues. Looked up from germline, CDR1 is SGHRS and CDR2 is YFSETQ. V gave up 4 bases and J gave up 3 bases, with 14 bases separating them. The CDR3 loop is CASSPDGESGANVLTF. The CDR3 DNA is TGCGCCAGCAGCCCGGATGGGGAGAGTGGGGCCAACGTCCTGACTTTC.

The CDR3 nucleotides read TGCAGCGTCGCCCAGGATGGGTTAGTCACCTACGAGCAGTACTTC. This codes for CSVAQDGLVTYEQYF. The rearrangement links TRBV29-1 to TRBJ2-7; no firm D call. Germline V lookup: CDR1 SQVTM, CDR2 ANQGSEA. Trimming left V 6 bases short and J 2 bases short, with 20 bases between. This CDR3 region has 15 residues.

This sequence joins TRBV28 and TRBJ1-2; 10 bases are shared with TRBD1. From germline, CDR1 is MDHEN and CDR2 SYDVKM. After removal of 6 bases from V and 3 bases from J, the junction contained 16 bases not matched to a gene. This CDR3 has 18 residues. The CDR3 DNA reads TGTGCCAGCAGCCCGCTTGGACAGGGGGATTGGCTTGACTATGGCTACACCTTC. This translates into CASSPLGQGDWLDYGYTF.

CDR3 protein: CSVRRSSYEQYF. The CDR3 nucleotides are TGCAGCGTCCGGCGGTCCTCCTACGAGCAGTACTTC. The J gene is TRBJ2-5, the V gene TRBV29-1; D remains ambiguous. The end of the DNA fits TRBJ2-7 better, so the J call may be wrong. The germline gives CDR1 SQVTM, CDR2 ANQGSEA. The CDR3 is made up of 12 amino acids.

This clone was recorded a few times. The chain recombines TRBV29-1 with TRBJ1-1; D uncertain. The germline gives CDR1 SQVTM, CDR2 ANQGSEA. V was pared by 4 bases and J by 4 bases, with 13 bases between. The CDR3 is 13 amino acids. The DNA of the CDR3 is TGCAGCGTTGCAACCTCCTCGGTCACTGAAGCTTTCTTT. It encodes CSVATSSVTEAFF. Full variable domain (missing parts from reference TRBV29-1 and TRBJ1-1): SAVISQKPSRDICQRGTSLTIQCQVDSQVTMMFWYRQQPGQSLTLIATANQGSEATYESGFVIDKFPISRPNLTFSTLTVSNMSPEDSSIYLCSVATSSVTEAFFGQGTRLTVV.

V usage is TRBV11-2 and J usage is TRBJ2-3; 9 nucleotides agree with TRBD1. The CDR3 is 16 amino acids. CDR1 SGHAT and CDR2 FQNNGV come from the germline V gene. V trimming: 0 bases; J trimming: 4 bases; junction bases outside the gene matches: 5. CDR3 sequence (DNA): TGTGCCAGCAGCTTAGATGGGACAGGGACACCAGATACGCAGTATTTT. Translation: CASSLDGTGTPDTQYF.

In this sample, this clone turned up a few times. CDR3 sequence: CASSLVSGAYNEQFF. DNA for the CDR3: TGTGCCAGCAGCTTAGTTAGCGGGGCCTACAATGAGCAGTTCTTC. J is TRBJ2-1 and V is TRBV7-9, with 8 nucleotides matching TRBD2. The CDR3 is 15 residues long. Trimming took 1 base from V and 2 from J; bases not matched to a gene: 1. CDR1 and CDR2 from the germline V gene are SEHNR and FQNEAQ (reference sequence).

This clone was detected only a few times. The chain joins TRBV2 to TRBJ1-2; maybe TRBD1 (5 bases). Trimming took 5 bases from V and 6 from J, leaving 16 bases between them. Germline loops: CDR1 SNHLY, CDR2 FYNNEI. The CDR3 has 14 amino acids. CDR3: CASSSRRGTHGYTF. CDR3 bases: TGTGCCAGCAGTTCGAGGAGGGGTACCCATGGCTACACCTTC.

V and J are TRBV7-9 and TRBJ2-5; TRBD1 matches 8 bases. The CDR3 is 16 amino acids. V lost 2 bases and J lost 0; bases outside the gene matches: 5. The germline gives CDR1 SEHNR, CDR2 FQNEAQ (reference sequence). The CDR3 DNA is TGTGCCAGCAGCTTATTAGGGACAGGCCACCAAGAGACCCAGTACTTC. It translates to CASSLLGTGHQETQYF.

The chain carries TRBV14 and TRBJ1-2; 12 nucleotides line up with TRBD1. V shed 3 bases and J 7 bases; nucleotides not matched to a gene: 12. The CDR3 runs to 17 residues. The germline CDR1 and CDR2 sequences are SGHDN and FVKESK. Written as DNA, the CDR3 is TGTGCCAGCAGCCAGGACGCGCCCGGGACAGGGGGCTCTGGCTACACCTTC. This codes for CASSQDAPGTGGSGYTF.

The J gene is TRBJ1-4, the V gene TRBV7-3; D gene ambiguous. The CDR3 is 15 amino acids. Germline V gene data show CDR1 as SGHTA and CDR2 as FQGTGA. Trimming removed 1 base from V and 7 bases from J, with 13 bases in between. The chain's CDR3 is CASSLNNQGSEKLFF. For the CDR3, the DNA is TGTGCCAGCAGCTTAAATAATCAAGGGAGTGAAAAACTGTTTTTT.

This sequence joins TRBV2 and TRBJ2-3, with 12 positions matching TRBD2. The CDR3 sequence is 15 residues long. Trimming took 6 bases from V and 4 from J; bases not matched to a gene: 5. The germline gives CDR1 SNHLY, CDR2 FYNNEI. CDR3 DNA sequence: TGTGCCAGCAGGGGGCTAGCGGGGGGGCCAGATACGCAGTATTTT. It codes for CASRGLAGGPDTQYF.

The chain recombines TRBV25-1 with TRBJ2-2, with 9 bases lining up with TRBD2. Per the germline V gene, CDR1 is MGHDK and CDR2 is SYGVNS. The V gene end was trimmed by 5 bases and the J gene end by 4 bases; junction bases not matched to a gene: 5. CDR3 size: 15 residues. The CDR3 sequence: CASSTSSGITGELFF. CDR3 DNA: TGTGCCAGCAGTACCTCTAGCGGGATCACCGGGGAGCTGTTTTTT.

Here the CDR3 DNA reads TGTGCCAGCAGTGAAAAGCTCCCCTTCTCTGGAAACACCATATATTTT. Protein: CASSEKLPFSGNTIYF. The rearrangement joins TRBV6-1 to TRBJ1-3; D is unresolved. V was pared by 2 bases and J by 0 bases, with 11 bases between. The CDR3 runs to 16 residues. CDR1 and CDR2 from the germline V gene are MNHNS and SASEGT.

The J gene is TRBJ1-5, the V gene TRBV6-1, with D uncertain. With 6 bases removed from V and 5 bases from J, the gap between germline ends came to 8 bases. The germline V gene has CDR1 MNHNS and CDR2 SASEGT. The CDR3 is 12 amino acids. The DNA of the CDR3 is TGTGCCAGCAGGAGGTCGGATCAGCCCCAGCATTTT. It translates to CASRRSDQPQHF.

This chain joins TRBV19 and TRBJ2-5; 7 positions agree with TRBD1. The junction had 10 bases not matched to a gene; V was cut back by 5 bases and J by 4 bases. From germline, CDR1 is LNHDA and CDR2 SQIVND (reference sequence). This CDR3 has 15 amino acids. CDR3 residues: CASSPLQGNGETQYF. The CDR3 nucleotides are TGTGCCAGTAGTCCGCTACAGGGGAACGGAGAGACCCAGTACTTC.

This clone came up a few times. The chain combines TRBV2 with TRBJ2-7; TRBD2 matches at 9 bases. Germline CDR1 reads SNHLY; CDR2 reads FYNNEI. CDR3 size: 13 residues. J lost 6 bases, V lost 6 bases, and 6 bases had no gene match. The CDR3 spells CASRAGLAFEQYF. The CDR3 DNA reads as TGTGCCAGCAGGGCGGGACTAGCCTTCGAGCAGTACTTC.

This clone occurred once. This rearrangement joins TRBV29-1 to TRBJ2-5; D remains ambiguous. Trimming removed 6 bases from V and 5 bases from J, with 13 bases in between. The CDR3 covers 12 residues. From germline, CDR1 is SQVTM and CDR2 ANQGSEA. This CDR3 reads CSVTHSEETQYF. The CDR3 DNA reads as TGCAGCGTGACTCACTCGGAGGAGACCCAGTACTTC.

The J gene is TRBJ1-5, the V gene TRBV5-5; D might be TRBD1 (5 bases). The germline V gene encodes CDR1 SGHKS and CDR2 YYEKEE (reference sequence). V dropped 0 bases and J dropped 0 bases, with 7 bases sitting between them. The CDR3 sequence is 15 residues long. The CDR3 here is CASSLGQFSNQPQHF. The CDR3 DNA sequence: TGTGCCAGCAGCTTGGGACAGTTTAGCAATCAGCCCCAGCATTTT.

J is TRBJ1-4 and V is TRBV5-1; unclear D gene. The V end lost 5 bases, the J end lost 7 bases, and 15 bases lay between the germline ends. The germline CDR1 and CDR2 sequences are SGHRS and YFSETQ. The CDR3 is made up of 14 amino acids. CDR3 in amino acids: CASSLGAGGEKLFF. The CDR3 DNA reads TGCGCCAGCAGTCTGGGAGCTGGAGGTGAAAAACTGTTTTTT. The variable domain in full, with the rest retrieved from reference TRBV5-1 and TRBJ1-4, is KAGVTQTPRYLIKTRGQQVTLSCSPISGHRSVSWYQQTPGQGLQFLFEYFSETQRNKGNFPGRFSGRQFSNSRSEMNVSTLELGDSALYLCASSLGAGGEKLFFGSGTQLSVL.

This clone came up a few times. Written as DNA, the CDR3 is TGCAGCGCGGGTGACAGGGGGCGCAAAGTGTACCGGGGCGAGCAGTTCTTC. Translation: CSAGDRGRKVYRGEQFF. J is TRBJ2-1 and V is TRBV29-1; TRBD1 agrees at 10 bases. CDR3 length: 17 residues. In germline, CDR1 is SQVTM, CDR2 ANQGSEA. V was clipped by 7 bases and J by 10 bases; unmatched bases: 22.

This chain connects TRBV7-9 to TRBJ1-1; TRBD1 might be the D (5 bases). Deletions cut 4 bases from V and 11 bases from J, with 11 bases between. Germline CDR1 reads SEHNR; CDR2 reads FQNEAQ (reference sequence). This CDR3 spans 11 amino acids. In DNA, the CDR3 is TGTGCCAGCAGCTCAGGGTTTAGGGCTTTCTTT. Translation gives CASSSGFRAFF.

The V call is TRBV7-2, the J call TRBJ2-7; 7 bases map to TRBD1. The germline CDR1 and CDR2 sequences are SGHTA and FQGNSA. The CDR3 contains 14 residues. With 6 bases clipped from V and 5 bases from J, the junction kept 10 bases outside the gene matches. CDR3 sequence reads: CASRTQGDVNEQYF. The CDR3 bases are TGTGCCAGCAGGACTCAGGGGGACGTCAACGAGCAGTACTTC.

This chain links TRBV10-3 with TRBJ2-5; D possibly corresponds to TRBD1 (6 bases). The CDR3 totals 13 residues. Between the trimmed V and J ends, which lost 6 bases and 3 bases, there was a span of 11 bases. The germline V gene has CDR1 ENHRY and CDR2 SYGVKD. The CDR3 DNA sequence: TGTGCCATCAGAGGGACACCCGAAGAGACCCAGTACTTC. Translation gives CAIRGTPEETQYF.

This sequence joins TRBV27 and TRBJ1-6, with D maybe TRBD1 (6 bases). Germline V gives CDR1 MNHEY, CDR2 SMNVEV (reference sequence). Trimming removed 3 bases at V and 6 bases at J, with 12 bases between. The CDR3 covers 15 residues. CDR3 DNA: TGTGCCAGCAGTTTCCTGACAGGCGTTAATTCACCCCTCCACTTT. The encoded protein is CASSFLTGVNSPLHF.

The genes are TRBV5-1 and TRBJ1-5; a weak D match, TRBD1 (5 bases). The V end was cut by 5 bases, the J end by 1 base, with 13 bases between. The CDR3 covers 15 residues. Germline lookup yields CDR1 SGHRS and CDR2 YFSETQ. In DNA, the CDR3 is TGCGCCAGCAGTCCTTTGGGGGGGAGCAATCAGCCCCAGCATTTT. It translates to CASSPLGGSNQPQHF.